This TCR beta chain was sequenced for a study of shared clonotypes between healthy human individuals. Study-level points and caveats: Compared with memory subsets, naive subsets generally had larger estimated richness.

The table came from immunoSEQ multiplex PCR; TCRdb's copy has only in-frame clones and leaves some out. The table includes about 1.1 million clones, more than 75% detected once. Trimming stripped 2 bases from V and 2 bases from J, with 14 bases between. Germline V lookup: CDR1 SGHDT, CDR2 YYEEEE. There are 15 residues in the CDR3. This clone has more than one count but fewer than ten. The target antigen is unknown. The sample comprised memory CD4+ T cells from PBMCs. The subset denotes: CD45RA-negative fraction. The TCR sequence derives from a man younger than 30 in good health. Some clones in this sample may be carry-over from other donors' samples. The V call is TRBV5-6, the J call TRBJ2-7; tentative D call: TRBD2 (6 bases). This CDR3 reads CASSFRGTSAYEQYF. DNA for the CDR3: TGTGCCAGCAGCTTCCGCGGGACGTCCGCCTACGAGCAGTACTTC.